Listed here are 25 T cell receptor beta chains from one sample, sequenced in a study of post-analysis software for immune sequencing data (dated by TCRdb to the mid-2010s). On the study overall, not on this receptor specifically: Four to six TRBV segments, including TRBV5-6, TRBV5-1 and TRBV20-1, were significantly more frequent in patients than controls.

What these receptors recognize is not known. Receptor libraries were prepared by PCR. The instrument given in TCRdb is Illumina HiSeq 2500. Unique molecular identifiers were incorporated into TCR beta cDNA libraries to reduce PCR and sequencing biases. The public reads were quality trimmed at Q25 with fastp and then assembled into clones with MiXCR by TCRdb, keeping productive beta chains. Identical CDR3 proteins give one entry, which carries the most common genes and DNA. Recorded for this sample are approximately 460,000 distinct CDR3 sequences; 40% to 55% of them occurred a single time. The ten largest clones represent 12% of the sample. Sequencing input: blood. These TCRs come from a girl aged 5 to 17 with multiple sclerosis.

This clonotype has only a few counts. This chain connects TRBV3-1 to TRBJ2-3; no definite D call. This CDR3 has 14 amino acids. V lost 5 bases and J lost 3, with 12 bases in between. Germline values: CDR1 LGHDT, CDR2 YNNKEL (reference sequence). The DNA of the CDR3 is TGTGCCAGCAGCGCCCACCATGAGACAGATACGCAGTATTTT. This sequence encodes CASSAHHETDTQYF.

Only one count was recorded for this clonotype. One end of the junction fails to match germline, which may point to a read error. The chain uses TRBV5-6 and TRBJ2-4; D unclear. The CDR3 contains 16 residues. Germline CDR1 is SGHDT and CDR2 is YYEEEE. CDR3 sequence: CAGSFMGLLAKNIQYF. CDR3 coding DNA: TGTGCCGGCAGCTTTATGGGCTTACTAGCCAAAAACATTCAGTACTTC.

On this clonotype: Relative to the germline gene, one junction end is altered; a read error may explain this. The chain carries TRBV5-4 and TRBJ2-7, with 7 nucleotides matching TRBD2. CDR3 length: 17 residues. Germline V gene sequence: CDR1 SGHNT, CDR2 YYREEE (reference sequence). The CDR3 loop reads CASSPERGLGSSHEQYF. The CDR3 DNA sequence: TGTGCCAGCAGCCCCGAGCGGGGTCTAGGGAGCTCCCACGAGCAGTACTTC.

The gene calls are TRBV12-3 or TRBV12-4 and TRBJ2-1, with 8 bases matching TRBD2. V shed 10 bases, J shed 3 bases, and the junction held 17 bases outside the gene matches. This CDR3 comprises 17 residues. The CDR3 loop reads CATQPEGGLVIYNEQFF. The CDR3 nucleotides read TGTGCCACCCAACCGGAGGGGGGACTAGTGATCTACAATGAGCAGTTCTTC.

This sequence joins TRBV6-1 and TRBJ2-7, with a weak D call TRBD1 (5 bases). TRBJ2-5 explains the end of the DNA better; the J call may be wrong. The CDR3 is 13 residues long. Germline CDR1 and CDR2: MNHNS and SASEGT. As DNA, the CDR3 is TGTGCCAGCAGTGAGGGGCTAGAAGAGACCCAGTACTTC. It is translated as CASSEGLEETQYF.

Worth noting for this clonotype: The junction and the germline gene differ at one end; a read error may be behind it. J is TRBJ2-1 and V is TRBV10-3, with a possible D match to TRBD1 (6 bases). CDR3 length: 11 amino acids. The germline V gene has CDR1 ENHRY and CDR2 SYGVKD. CDR3 region: CAFSEGDEQFF. The CDR3 region has the DNA TGTGCCTTCAGTGAGGGGGATGAGCAGTTCTTC.

In its sample, this clonotype was seen a few times. The chain links TRBV5-1 to TRBJ2-1; TRBD1 aligns across 12 bases. V shed 1 base and J 6 bases; nucleotides not matched to a gene: 5. Germline CDR1 is SGHRS and CDR2 is YFSETQ. The CDR3 covers 16 residues. The CDR3 region has the DNA TGCGCCAGCAGCTTGATGGGACAGGGGGCCGGCAATGAGCAGTTCTTC. Amino acids: CASSLMGQGAGNEQFF.

The rearrangement joins TRBV19 to TRBJ1-1; possibly TRBD1 for D (5 bases). Trimming stripped 2 bases from V and 0 bases from J, with 19 bases between. Germline lookup yields CDR1 LNHDA and CDR2 SQIVND (reference sequence). This CDR3 has 18 amino acids. The CDR3 reads CASSIIRDDSRLNTEAFF. CDR3 sequence (DNA): TGTGCCAGTAGTATAATCCGCGACGACAGTCGCTTGAACACTGAAGCTTTCTTT.

The rearrangement links TRBV6-5 to TRBJ2-7, with a possible D match to TRBD1 (5 bases). The V gene's germline CDR1 is MNHEY and CDR2 SVGAGI. Between the trimmed V and J ends, which lost 2 bases and 5 bases, there was a span of 10 bases. The CDR3 contains 13 residues. The DNA of the CDR3 is TGTGCCAGCAGTTACGTCAGGGCGGACGAGCAGTACTTC. Its protein is CASSYVRADEQYF.

This chain uses TRBV4-2 with TRBJ2-6; 7 positions agree with TRBD1. Germline-derived CDR1 and CDR2 are LGHNA and YNFKEQ. The CDR3 spans 16 residues. V lost 3 bases to trimming and J lost 3 bases; unmatched junction nucleotides: 5. CDR3 DNA sequence: TGTGCCAGCAGCCAGAGACAGGGTCTTGGGGCCAACGTCCTGACTTTC. Its protein product is CASSQRQGLGANVLTF.

DNA of the CDR3: TGTGCCAGCAGTTTAGAGGTGTACGGGATCTCCTACGAGCAGTACTTC. Protein sequence: CASSLEVYGISYEQYF. The V call is TRBV12-3 or TRBV12-4, the J call TRBJ2-7, with D maybe TRBD2 (5 bases). This CDR3 region has 16 residues. The V end was cut by 1 base, the J end by 0 bases, with 13 bases between.

The CDR3 DNA reads as TGCAGTGCTAGAACGGGCTTGAGTTCAGATACGCAGTATTTT. Protein product: CSARTGLSSDTQYF. The chain carries TRBV20-1 and TRBJ2-3; D gene uncertain. V was clipped by 2 bases and J by 4 bases, with 13 bases between them. This CDR3 is built from 14 residues. Germline CDR1 reads DFQATT; CDR2 reads SNEGSKA (reference sequence).

This clonotype has only a few counts. The J gene is TRBJ1-2, the V gene TRBV20-1, with TRBD1 matching 11 bases. Looked up from germline, CDR1 is DFQATT and CDR2 is SNEGSKA (reference sequence). J lost 7 bases, V lost 5 bases, and 3 bases had no gene match. CDR3 size: 12 residues. The CDR3 loop is CSARDRGVGYTF. In nucleotides, the CDR3 is TGCAGTGCTCGGGACAGGGGGGTTGGCTACACCTTC.

CDR3 DNA: TGTGCCAGCAGGAAACTAGCGGGAGCTCGGGATACGCAGTATTTT. Its protein is CASRKLAGARDTQYF. The rearrangement joins TRBV11-2 to TRBJ2-3; 11 nucleotides agree with TRBD2. The CDR3 totals 15 residues. Germline CDR1 reads SGHAT; CDR2 reads FQNNGV. Trimming cost V 6 bases and J 6 bases; bases outside gene matches: 8.

The chain recombines TRBV29-1 with TRBJ1-4; TRBD1 agrees at 7 bases. The CDR3 covers 13 residues. The germline gives CDR1 SQVTM, CDR2 ANQGSEA. V trimming: 2 bases; J trimming: 8 bases; junction bases outside the gene matches: 5. The DNA for the CDR3 is TGCAGCGTTGAAAAGGGAGGGGGCGAAAAACTGTTTTTT. Its translation: CSVEKGGGEKLFF.

This chain connects TRBV29-1 to TRBJ1-2; D ambiguous. This CDR3 is 13 amino acids long. CDR1 and CDR2 (germline): SQVTM, ANQGSEA. V shed 7 bases and J shed 8 bases, with 20 bases lying between them. CDR3 loop: CSAVRQEGRGYTF. The CDR3 coding sequence is TGCAGCGCTGTCCGGCAGGAGGGAAGAGGCTACACCTTC.

This chain uses TRBV6-5 with TRBJ2-7; D tentatively fits TRBD1 or TRBD2 (5 bases each). The CDR3 is 14 amino acids. V lost 5 bases and J lost 0, with 11 bases in between. Germline lookup yields CDR1 MNHEY and CDR2 SVGAGI. CDR3 sequence: CASSGGSISYEQYF. Here the CDR3 DNA reads TGTGCCAGCAGTGGGGGATCTATCTCCTACGAGCAGTACTTC.

This chain connects TRBV20-1 to TRBJ2-1; 13 bases line up with TRBD2. Losses at the gene ends were 6 bases for V and 7 bases for J; bases not matched to a gene: 6. The V gene's germline CDR1 is DFQATT and CDR2 SNEGSKA (reference sequence). CDR3 length: 14 amino acids. CDR3 DNA sequence: TGCAGTGCCGACCAGGGACTAGCGGGAAATGAGCAGTTCTTC. As protein: CSADQGLAGNEQFF.

In this sample, this clonotype turned up a few times. The chain recombines TRBV29-1 with TRBJ2-7, with TRBD1 identical over 8 bases. With 2 bases clipped from V and 3 bases from J, the junction kept 9 bases outside the gene matches. This CDR3 spans 15 amino acids. Germline assignment: CDR1 SQVTM and CDR2 ANQGSEA. CDR3 DNA: TGCAGCGTTGAATATGCGGGACAGGCGTACTACGAGCAGTACTTC. Translating gives CSVEYAGQAYYEQYF.

The chain has TRBV10-2 and TRBJ2-1; TRBD2 matches at 11 bases. The CDR3 extends over 18 amino acids. Germline CDR1 is WSHSY and CDR2 is SAAADI. Trimming at V came to 2 bases and at J to 4 bases, leaving 10 bases not matched to a gene. CDR3: CASSEPGISGRAYNEQFF. The CDR3 DNA is TGCGCCAGCAGTGAGCCCGGGATTAGCGGGAGGGCGTACAATGAGCAGTTCTTC.

This rearrangement joins TRBV6-2 or TRBV6-3 to TRBJ2-7; D possibly corresponds to TRBD1 (6 bases). The CDR3 extends over 14 amino acids. Germline CDR1 reads MNHEY; CDR2 reads SVGEGT. V was clipped by 6 bases and J by 6 bases, with 18 bases between them. CDR3 in DNA: TGTGCCAGCAGGGACTCCACACAGGGCCGCGAGCAGTACTTC. Amino acid sequence: CASRDSTQGREQYF.

The chain employs TRBV10-3 and TRBJ2-3; 10 bases agree with TRBD2. The V gene end was trimmed by 4 bases and the J gene end by 3 bases; junction bases not matched to a gene: 4. CDR1 ENHRY and CDR2 SYGVKD come from the germline V gene. The CDR3 is made up of 15 amino acids. The chain's CDR3 is CAISVSSGSTDTQYF. The CDR3 DNA follows: TGTGCCATCAGTGTTTCTAGCGGGAGTACAGATACGCAGTATTTT.

The chain has TRBV4-3 and TRBJ2-1, with D possibly being TRBD2 (6 bases). V gave up 4 bases and J gave up 9 bases, with 13 bases separating them. Germline V gene data show CDR1 as LGHNA and CDR2 as YSLEER. CDR3 length: 13 amino acids. CDR3 amino acids: CASSLYRGTEQFF. The CDR3 nucleotides are TGCGCCAGCAGCCTATACCGGGGGACTGAGCAGTTCTTC.

The rearrangement links TRBV6-5 to TRBJ2-7, with D possibly TRBD2 on 6 matching bases. Germline V CDR1 and CDR2: MNHEY, SVGAGI. The CDR3 totals 15 residues. Trimming shortened V by 5 bases and J by 1 base, and 15 bases separated the two germline ends. As DNA, the CDR3 is TGTGCCAGCAGTGGGGGATGGGGGGTGTCCTACGAGCAGTACTTC. Translating gives CASSGGWGVSYEQYF.

This chain links TRBV13 with TRBJ2-1, with TRBD2 matching 8 bases. V lost 5 bases and J lost 2; bases outside the gene matches: 8. CDR1 is PRHDT, CDR2 FYEKMQ, per germline (reference sequence). The CDR3 consists of 16 residues. CDR3 sequence reads: CASSPQAGATYNEQFF. The CDR3 DNA follows: TGTGCCAGCAGCCCACAAGCGGGAGCCACCTACAATGAGCAGTTCTTC.